The 4 T cell receptor beta chains listed next were all sequenced from one sample in a study of T cell responses to AZD1222 COVID-19 vaccine. Only in-frame clones appear in the TCRdb table, and some are missing; sequencing was by immunoSEQ multiplex PCR. The data hold around 200,000 clones, with just over 85% observed a single time. The sequenced sample was peripheral blood, obtained on day 0 of AZD1222 vaccination. Every receptor here comes from an adult in good health.

The chain joins TRBV6-5 to TRBJ1-4, with D possibly matching TRBD1 (5 bases). V lost 7 bases and J lost 8, with 17 bases in between. CDR1 and CDR2 from the germline V gene are MNHEY and SVGAGI. The CDR3 runs to 14 residues. This CDR3 is CASMAGGAREKLFF. As DNA, the CDR3 is TGTGCCAGCATGGCGGGAGGGGCCCGGGAAAAACTGTTTTTT.

The chain employs TRBV5-5 and TRBJ2-7, with D possibly TRBD1 on 6 matching bases. Germline-derived CDR1 and CDR2 are SGHKS and YYEKEE (reference sequence). V was clipped by 0 bases and J by 3 bases, with 19 bases between them. The CDR3 is 17 residues long. The CDR3 reads CASSLVGSGATGYEQYF. The CDR3 DNA reads TGTGCCAGCAGCTTGGTAGGGTCAGGGGCAACGGGCTACGAGCAGTACTTC.

Only a few counts were recorded for this clone. The chain joins TRBV5-1 to TRBJ1-1; D is uncertain. This CDR3 is 12 amino acids long. The V end was cut by 8 bases, the J end by 2 bases, with 10 bases between. Germline V lookup: CDR1 SGHRS, CDR2 YFSETQ. The CDR3 is CASSAANTEAFF. CDR3 DNA sequence: TGCGCCAGTTCGGCAGCTAACACTGAAGCTTTCTTT.

The V call is TRBV10-3, the J call TRBJ2-1; 7 bases line up with TRBD2. V lost 5 bases to trimming and J lost 3 bases; unmatched junction nucleotides: 19. From germline, CDR1 is ENHRY and CDR2 SYGVKD. CDR3 size: 19 residues. CDR3 bases: TGTGCCATCAGTCGACTCGAAAAATATGGAGGCGGGAGCTACAATGAGCAGTTCTTC. It codes for CAISRLEKYGGGSYNEQFF.